This T cell receptor beta chain was obtained from a study of blood T cell repertoires in COVID-19. Whole-study context: Sample material is recorded as cDNA or gDNA derived from T cells, B-cell-depleted T cells, or PBMCs.

V lost 0 bases and J 4 bases, leaving 3 bases between the germline ends. The CDR3 has 12 amino acids. Germline CDR1 SGHDT, CDR2 YYEEEE. Data came from immunoSEQ multiplex PCR; TCRdb stores just in-frame clones and leaves some out. Of approximately 53,000 clones listed, about 89% are singletons. This clonotype was sampled from a human donor in a cohort sampled during active COVID-19. Input material: peripheral blood. The rearrangement uses TRBV5-6 and TRBJ2-3; no firm D call. The CDR3 DNA sequence: TGTGCCAGCAGCTTGGCCGCAGATACGCAGTATTTT. This encodes CASSLAADTQYF. The full variable domain, with the rest looked up from reference TRBV5-6 and TRBJ2-3, is DAGVTQSPTHLIKTRGQQVTLRCSPKSGHDTVSWYQQALGQGPQFIFQYYEEEERQRGNFPDRFSGHQFPNYSSELNVNALLLGDSALYLCASSLAADTQYFGPGTRLTVL.